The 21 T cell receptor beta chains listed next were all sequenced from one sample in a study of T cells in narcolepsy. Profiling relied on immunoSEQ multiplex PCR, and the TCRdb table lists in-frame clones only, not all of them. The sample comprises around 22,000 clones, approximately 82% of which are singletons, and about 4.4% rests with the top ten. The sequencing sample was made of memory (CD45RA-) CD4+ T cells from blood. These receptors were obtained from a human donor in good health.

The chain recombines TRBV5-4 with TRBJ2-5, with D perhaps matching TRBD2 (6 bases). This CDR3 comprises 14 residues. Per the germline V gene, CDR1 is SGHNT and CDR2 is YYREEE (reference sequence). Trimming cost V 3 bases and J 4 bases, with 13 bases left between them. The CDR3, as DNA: TGTGCCAGCAGCTCTAAAGGGCGGGGAGAGACCCAGTACTTC. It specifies CASSSKGRGETQYF.

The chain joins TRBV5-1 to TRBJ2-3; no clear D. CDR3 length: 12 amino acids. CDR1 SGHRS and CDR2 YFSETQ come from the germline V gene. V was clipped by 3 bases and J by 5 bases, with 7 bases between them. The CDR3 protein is CASSSNLDTQYF. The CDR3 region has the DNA TGCGCCAGCAGCTCCAATTTAGATACGCAGTATTTT. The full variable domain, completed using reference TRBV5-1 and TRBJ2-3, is KAGVTQTPRYLIKTRGQQVTLSCSPISGHRSVSWYQQTPGQGLQFLFEYFSETQRNKGNFPGRFSGRQFSNSRSEMNVSTLELGDSALYLCASSSNLDTQYFGPGTRLTVL.

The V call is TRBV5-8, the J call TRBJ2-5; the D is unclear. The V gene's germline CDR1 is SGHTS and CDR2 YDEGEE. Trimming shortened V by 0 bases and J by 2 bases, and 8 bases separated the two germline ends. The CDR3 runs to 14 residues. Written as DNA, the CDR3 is TGTGCCAGCAGCTTGGGAGCGTCTCAAGAGACCCAGTACTTC. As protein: CASSLGASQETQYF.

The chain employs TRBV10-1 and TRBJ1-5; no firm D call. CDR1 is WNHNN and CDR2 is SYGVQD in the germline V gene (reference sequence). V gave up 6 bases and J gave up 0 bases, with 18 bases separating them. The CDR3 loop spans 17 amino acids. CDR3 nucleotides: TGCGCCAGCAGCCCATCCGAGGGCCAAAATAGCAATCAGCCCCAGCATTTT. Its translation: CASSPSEGQNSNQPQHF.

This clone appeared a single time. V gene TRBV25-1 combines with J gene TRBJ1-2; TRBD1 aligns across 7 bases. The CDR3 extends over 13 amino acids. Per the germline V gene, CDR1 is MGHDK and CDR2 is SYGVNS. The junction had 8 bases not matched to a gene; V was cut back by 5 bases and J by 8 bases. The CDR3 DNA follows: TGTGCCAGCAGTCAAGACAGGGTTGGAGGCTACACCTTC. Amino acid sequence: CASSQDRVGGYTF.

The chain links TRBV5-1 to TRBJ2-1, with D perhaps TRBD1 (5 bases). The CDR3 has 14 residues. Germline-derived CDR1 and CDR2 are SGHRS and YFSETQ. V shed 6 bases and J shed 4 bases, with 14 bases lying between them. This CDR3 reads CASNQDTKYNEQFF. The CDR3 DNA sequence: TGCGCCAGCAATCAGGACACTAAGTACAATGAGCAGTTCTTC.

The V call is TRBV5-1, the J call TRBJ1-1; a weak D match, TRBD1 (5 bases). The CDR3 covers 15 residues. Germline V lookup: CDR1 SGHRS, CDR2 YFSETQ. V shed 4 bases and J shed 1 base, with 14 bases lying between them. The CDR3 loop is CASSPTAVGNTEAFF. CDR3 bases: TGCGCCAGCAGCCCGACAGCGGTAGGGAACACTGAAGCTTTCTTT.

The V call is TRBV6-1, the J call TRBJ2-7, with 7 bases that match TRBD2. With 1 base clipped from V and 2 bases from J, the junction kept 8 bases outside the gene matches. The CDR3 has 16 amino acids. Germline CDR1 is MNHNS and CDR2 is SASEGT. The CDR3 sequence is CASSEGVGGITYEQYF. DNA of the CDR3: TGTGCCAGCAGTGAAGGCGTGGGGGGGATCACCTACGAGCAGTACTTC.

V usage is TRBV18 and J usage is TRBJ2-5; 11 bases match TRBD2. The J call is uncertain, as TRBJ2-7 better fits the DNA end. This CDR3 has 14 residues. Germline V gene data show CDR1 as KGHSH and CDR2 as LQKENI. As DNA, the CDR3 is TGTGCCAGCTCGACTAGCGGGATATCCTACGAGCAGTACTTC. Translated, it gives CASSTSGISYEQYF.

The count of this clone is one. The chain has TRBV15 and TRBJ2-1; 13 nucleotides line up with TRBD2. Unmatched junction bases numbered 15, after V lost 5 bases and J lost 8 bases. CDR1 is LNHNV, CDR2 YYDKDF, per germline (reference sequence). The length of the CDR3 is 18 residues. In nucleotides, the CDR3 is TGTGCCACCAGCTGGCCGACTAGCGGGGGGCCTAGAATCCATGAGCAGTTCTTC. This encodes CATSWPTSGGPRIHEQFF.

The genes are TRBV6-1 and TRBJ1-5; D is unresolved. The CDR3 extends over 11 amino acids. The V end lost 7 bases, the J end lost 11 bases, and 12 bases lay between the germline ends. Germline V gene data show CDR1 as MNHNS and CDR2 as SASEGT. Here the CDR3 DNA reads TGTGCCAGCACCCCAGGTGGAGCCCAGCATTTT. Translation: CASTPGGAQHF.

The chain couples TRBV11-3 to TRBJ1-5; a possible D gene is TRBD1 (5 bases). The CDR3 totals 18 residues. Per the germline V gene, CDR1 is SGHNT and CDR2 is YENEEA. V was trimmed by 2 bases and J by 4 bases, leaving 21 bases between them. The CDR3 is CASSLRETVWAKNQPQHF. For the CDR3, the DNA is TGTGCCAGCAGCTTAAGAGAGACAGTGTGGGCCAAGAATCAGCCCCAGCATTTT. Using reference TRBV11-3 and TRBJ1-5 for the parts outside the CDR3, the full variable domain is EAGVVQSPRYKIIEKKQPVAFWCNPISGHNTLYWYLQNLGQGPELLIRYENEEAVDDSQLPKDRFSAERLKGVDSTLKIQPAELGDSAVYLCASSLRETVWAKNQPQHFGDGTRLSIL.

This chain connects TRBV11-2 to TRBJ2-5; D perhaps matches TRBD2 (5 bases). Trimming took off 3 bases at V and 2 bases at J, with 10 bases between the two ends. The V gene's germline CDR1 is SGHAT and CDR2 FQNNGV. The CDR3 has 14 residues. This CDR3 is CASSFQSGQETQYF. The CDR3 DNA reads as TGTGCCAGCAGCTTTCAGAGCGGACAAGAGACCCAGTACTTC.

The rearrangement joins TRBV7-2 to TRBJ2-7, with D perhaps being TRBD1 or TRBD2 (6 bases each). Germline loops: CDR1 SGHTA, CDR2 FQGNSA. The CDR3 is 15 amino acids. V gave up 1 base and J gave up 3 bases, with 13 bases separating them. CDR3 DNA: TGTGCCAGCAGCTTAGAGGGAGGAGGGGGCTACGAGCAGTACTTC. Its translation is CASSLEGGGGYEQYF.

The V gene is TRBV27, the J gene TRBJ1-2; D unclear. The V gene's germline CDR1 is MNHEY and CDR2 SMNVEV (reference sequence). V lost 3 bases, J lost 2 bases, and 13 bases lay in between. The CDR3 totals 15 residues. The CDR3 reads CASSFSRGRNYGYTF. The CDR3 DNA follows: TGTGCCAGCAGTTTCTCCAGAGGGCGAAACTATGGCTACACCTTC.

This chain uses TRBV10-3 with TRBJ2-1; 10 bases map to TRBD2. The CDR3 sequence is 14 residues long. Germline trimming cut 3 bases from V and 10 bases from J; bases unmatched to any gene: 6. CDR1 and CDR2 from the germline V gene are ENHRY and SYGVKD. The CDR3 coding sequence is TGTGCCATCAGTGATGCAGCGGGGGGGAAAGAGCAGTTCTTC. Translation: CAISDAAGGKEQFF.

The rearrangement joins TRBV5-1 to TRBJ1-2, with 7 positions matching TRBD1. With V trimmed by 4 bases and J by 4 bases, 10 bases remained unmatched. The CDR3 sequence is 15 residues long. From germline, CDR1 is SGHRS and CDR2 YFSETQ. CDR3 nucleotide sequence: TGCGCCAGCAGCCTACCCGAGACAGGGCCCTATGGCTACACCTTC. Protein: CASSLPETGPYGYTF.

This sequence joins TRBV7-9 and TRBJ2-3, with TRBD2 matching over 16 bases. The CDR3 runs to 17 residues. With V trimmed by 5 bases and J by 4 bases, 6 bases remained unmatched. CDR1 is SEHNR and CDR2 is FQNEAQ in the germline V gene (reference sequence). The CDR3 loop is CASSPGTSGGGPDTQYF. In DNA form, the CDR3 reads TGTGCCAGCAGCCCCGGGACTAGCGGGGGGGGACCAGATACGCAGTATTTT.

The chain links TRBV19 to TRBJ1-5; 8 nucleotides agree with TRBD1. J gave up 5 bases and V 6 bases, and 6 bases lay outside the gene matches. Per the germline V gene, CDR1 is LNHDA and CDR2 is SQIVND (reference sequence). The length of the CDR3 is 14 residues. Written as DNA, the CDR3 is TGTGCCAGTAGGAAACAGGGGGAGCATCAGCCCCAGCATTTT. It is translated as CASRKQGEHQPQHF.

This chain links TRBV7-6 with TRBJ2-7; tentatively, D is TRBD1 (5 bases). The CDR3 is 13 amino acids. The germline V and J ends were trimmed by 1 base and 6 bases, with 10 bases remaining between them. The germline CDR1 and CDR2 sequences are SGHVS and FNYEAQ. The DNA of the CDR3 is TGTGCCAGCAGCTTAGAGCAGGGTTCCGAGCAGTACTTC. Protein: CASSLEQGSEQYF.

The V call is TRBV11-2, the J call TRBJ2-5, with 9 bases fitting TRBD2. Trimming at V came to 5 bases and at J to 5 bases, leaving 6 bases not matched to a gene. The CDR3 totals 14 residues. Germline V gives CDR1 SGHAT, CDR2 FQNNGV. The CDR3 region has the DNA TGTGCCAGCAGCCCCGCGGGGGGGCGGGAGACCCAGTACTTC. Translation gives CASSPAGGRETQYF. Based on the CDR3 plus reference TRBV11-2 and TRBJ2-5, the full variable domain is EAGVAQSPRYKIIEKRQSVAFWCNPISGHATLYWYQQILGQGPKLLIQFQNNGVVDDSQLPKDRFSAERLKGVDSTLKIQPAKLEDSAVYLCASSPAGGRETQYFGPGTRLLVL.